One T cell receptor beta chain is described in this entry. Its antigen is as yet unknown. The sample originates from a study of Ad26.COV2.S vaccination and SARS-CoV-2 variants. TCRdb's copy holds only in-frame clones and misses some; the assay was immunoSEQ multiplex PCR. The table has roughly 500,000 clones, 70% to 90% seen once. The treatment was: 19 received Ad26.COV2.S at low or high dose, single or two shots; 5 received placebo; per-sample allocation not given. Sampling was performed 63 days after the first vaccine or placebo injection. A Boston donor was an adult aged 18-55 years. This CDR3 spans 13 amino acids. In germline, CDR1 is ENHRY, CDR2 SYGVKD. V shed 7 bases, J shed 4 bases, and the junction held 3 bases outside the gene matches. Notes on the study in general: Using TCR breadth and depth analyses may have led to underestimated total T cell responses. Researchers reported similar non-spike TCR breadth in vaccine and placebo recipients.

This clonotype was obtained from a person aged 18 to 65 who received the Ad26.COV2.S COVID-19 vaccine or a placebo. Sample: peripheral blood, taken in a trial of Ad26.COV2.S vaccine versus placebo. The chain carries TRBV10-3 and TRBJ2-3; 9 bases line up with TRBD1. For the CDR3, the DNA is TGTGCCATCAACGGACAGGGGTCAGATACGCAGTATTTT. The encoded protein is CAINGQGSDTQYF.